This T cell receptor beta chain was recorded in a study of blood T cell repertoires in COVID-19. The table came from immunoSEQ multiplex PCR; TCRdb's copy has only in-frame clones and leaves some out. The data show roughly 210,000 clones, around 84% seen once. There are 16 residues in the CDR3. The V end lost 5 bases, the J end lost 3 bases, and 16 bases lay between the germline ends. Germline CDR1 is SGHVS and CDR2 is FNYEAQ. V is TRBV7-6 and J is TRBJ2-2; TRBD1 is a possible D gene (5 bases). This clonotype was obtained from a woman aged 80 or older with COVID-19, enrolled during active disease. The sequencing input was peripheral blood. The CDR3 DNA follows: TGTGCCAGCAGCGGTCGAAAGGGGCAGTACACCGGGGAGCTGTTTTTT. Residues: CASSGRKGQYTGELFF.